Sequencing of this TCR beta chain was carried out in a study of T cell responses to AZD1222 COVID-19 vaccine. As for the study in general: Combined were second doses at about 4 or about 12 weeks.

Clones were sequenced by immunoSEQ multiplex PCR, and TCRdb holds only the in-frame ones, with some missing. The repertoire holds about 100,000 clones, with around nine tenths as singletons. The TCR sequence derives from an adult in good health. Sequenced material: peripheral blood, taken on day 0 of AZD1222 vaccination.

CDR3 protein: CASSLKTSNTDTQYF. The CDR3 DNA reads TGTGCCAGCAGCCTCAAAACCAGCAACACAGATACGCAGTATTTT. The chain links TRBV13 to TRBJ2-3; no definite D call. The germline V gene encodes CDR1 PRHDT and CDR2 FYEKMQ (reference sequence). This CDR3 is 15 amino acids long. Trimming removed 5 bases from V and 2 bases from J, with 14 bases in between.